Listed below are T cell receptor beta chains from one sample, sequenced in a study of cytomegalovirus exposure and HLA in healthy donors. Profiled with immunoSEQ multiplex PCR; TCRdb holds only in-frame clones, not every one. The sample lists roughly 140,000 clones; 70% were seen once. Sequenced input: PBMCs. The receptors were gathered from a woman aged 25 to 39 in good health and CMV-seronegative. CDR3s include the opening cysteine and the closing phenylalanine or tryptophan. D genes are given only for firm matches. Size tells how often a clone was seen (once, few, many) or the class of an expanded clone, and some rows leave it out.

v_gene	abundance	d_gene	len	j_gene	CDR3aa	CDR3nt
TRBV6-5	-	-	14	TRBJ2-5	CASRVASREETQYF	TGTGCCAGCAGAGTAGCTAGCCGGGAAGAGACCCAGTACTTC
TRBV7-9	-	TRBD1	19	TRBJ2-6	CASSLAWTGGGSGANVLTF	TGTGCCAGCAGCTTAGCATGGACAGGGGGCGGTTCTGGGGCCAACGTCCTGACTTTC
TRBV5-5	-	TRBD1	18	TRBJ1-3	CASSFRMAGGLSGNTIYF	TGTGCCAGCAGCTTCAGAATGGCAGGGGGGTTATCTGGAAACACCATATATTTT
TRBV7-8	-	-	14	TRBJ1-1	CASSRTHGNTEAFF	TGTGCCAGCAGTAGAACTCATGGGAACACTGAAGCTTTCTTT
TRBV9	-	-	16	TRBJ2-5	CASSVGAGAYRETQYF	TGTGCCAGCAGCGTAGGGGCAGGGGCATATCGAGAGACCCAGTACTTC
TRBV6-6	-	TRBD1	16	TRBJ1-4	CASSLGTGAINEKLFF	TGTGCCAGCAGTTTAGGGACAGGGGCGATTAATGAAAAACTGTTTTTT
TRBV2	-	TRBD2	13	TRBJ2-5	CASNGREGETQYF	TGTGCCAGCAATGGCAGGGAGGGTGAGACCCAGTACTTC
TRBV4-1	-	-	15	TRBJ2-3	CASSQSGAYGDTQYF	TGCGCCAGCAGCCAGTCAGGGGCCTATGGGGATACGCAGTATTTT
TRBV18	-	TRBD1	16	TRBJ1-6	CASSLAGGVRNSPLHF	TGTGCCAGCTCACTCGCAGGGGGAGTTCGGAATTCACCCCTCCACTTT
TRBV4-1	-	TRBD2	15	TRBJ2-5	CASSQVAGGQETQYF	TGCGCCAGCAGCCAGGTGGCGGGGGGGCAAGAGACCCAGTACTTC
TRBV6-1	once	-	14	TRBJ2-4	CASSAGQTTNIQYF	TGTGCCAGCAGTGCTGGACAGACAACGAACATTCAGTACTTC
TRBV5-4	-	-	11	TRBJ2-5	CASSLNQEQYF	TGTGCCAGCAGCCTCAACCAAGAGCAGTACTTC
TRBV28	-	TRBD1	14	TRBJ2-1	CASSTDRGLQEQFF	TGTGCCAGCAGCACGGACAGGGGGCTACAAGAGCAGTTCTTC
TRBV5-1	-	-	16	TRBJ1-5	CASSPQGIDSNQPQHF	TGCGCCAGCAGCCCTCAGGGTATAGATAGCAATCAGCCCCAGCATTTT
TRBV27	-	TRBD1	14	TRBJ1-1	CASSFLGQGAEAFF	TGTGCCAGCAGTTTTCTCGGACAGGGGGCTGAAGCTTTCTTT
TRBV18	few	-	16	TRBJ1-2	CASSPSGQPTNYGYTF	TGTGCCAGCTCACCATCTGGACAGCCGACTAACTATGGCTACACCTTC
TRBV10-2	-	TRBD2	14	TRBJ2-3	CASLAGAGTDTQYF	TGCGCCAGCCTAGCGGGAGCCGGCACAGATACGCAGTATTTT